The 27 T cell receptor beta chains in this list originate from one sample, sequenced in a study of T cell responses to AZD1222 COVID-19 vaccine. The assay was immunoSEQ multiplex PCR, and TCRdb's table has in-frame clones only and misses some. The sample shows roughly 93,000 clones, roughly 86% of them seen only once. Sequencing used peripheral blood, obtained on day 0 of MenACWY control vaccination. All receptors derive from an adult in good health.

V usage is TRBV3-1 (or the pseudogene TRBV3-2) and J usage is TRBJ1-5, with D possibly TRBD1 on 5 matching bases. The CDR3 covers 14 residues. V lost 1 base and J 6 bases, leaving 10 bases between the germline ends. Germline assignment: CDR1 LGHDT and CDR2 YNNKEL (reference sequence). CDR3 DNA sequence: TGTGCCAGCAGCCAAGCTGGGGGTTCTCAGCCCCAGCATTTT. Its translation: CASSQAGGSQPQHF.

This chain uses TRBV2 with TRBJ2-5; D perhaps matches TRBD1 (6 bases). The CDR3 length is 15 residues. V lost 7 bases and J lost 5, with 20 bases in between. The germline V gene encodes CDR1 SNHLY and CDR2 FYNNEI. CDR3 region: CASTTRTATGETQYF. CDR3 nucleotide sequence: TGTGCCAGCACCACCCGGACAGCTACTGGGGAGACCCAGTACTTC.

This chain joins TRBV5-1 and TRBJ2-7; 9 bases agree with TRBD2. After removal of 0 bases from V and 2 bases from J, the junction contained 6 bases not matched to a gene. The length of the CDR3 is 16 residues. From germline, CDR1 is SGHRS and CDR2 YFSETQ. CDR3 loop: CASSLAGGGVTYEQYF. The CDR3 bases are TGCGCCAGCAGCTTGGCGGGCGGGGGGGTGACCTACGAGCAGTACTTC.

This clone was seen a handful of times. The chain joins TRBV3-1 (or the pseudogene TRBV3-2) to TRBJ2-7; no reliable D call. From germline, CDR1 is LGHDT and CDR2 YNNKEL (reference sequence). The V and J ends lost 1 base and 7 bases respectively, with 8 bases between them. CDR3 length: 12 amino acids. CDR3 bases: TGTGCCAGCAGCCAAGGAGGCCGTGAGCAGTACTTC. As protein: CASSQGGREQYF.

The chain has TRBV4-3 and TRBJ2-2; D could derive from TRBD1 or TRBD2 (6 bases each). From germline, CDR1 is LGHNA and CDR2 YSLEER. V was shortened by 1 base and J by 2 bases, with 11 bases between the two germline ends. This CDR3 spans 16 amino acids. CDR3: CASSQVRGPNTGELFF. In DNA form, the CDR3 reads TGCGCCAGCAGCCAAGTACGGGGGCCCAACACCGGGGAGCTGTTTTTT.

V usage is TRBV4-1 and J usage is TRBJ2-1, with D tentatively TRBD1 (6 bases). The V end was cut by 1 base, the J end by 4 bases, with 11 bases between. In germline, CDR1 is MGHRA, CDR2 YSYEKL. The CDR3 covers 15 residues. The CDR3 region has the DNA TGCGCCAGCAGCCAAGTGTTGGACAGATACAATGAGCAGTTCTTC. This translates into CASSQVLDRYNEQFF.

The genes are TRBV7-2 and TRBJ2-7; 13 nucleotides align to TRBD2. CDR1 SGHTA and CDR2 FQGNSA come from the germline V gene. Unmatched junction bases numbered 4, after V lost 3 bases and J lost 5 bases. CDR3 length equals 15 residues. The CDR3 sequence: CASSFTSGGAHEQYF. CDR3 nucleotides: TGTGCCAGCAGCTTCACTAGCGGGGGGGCCCACGAGCAGTACTTC.

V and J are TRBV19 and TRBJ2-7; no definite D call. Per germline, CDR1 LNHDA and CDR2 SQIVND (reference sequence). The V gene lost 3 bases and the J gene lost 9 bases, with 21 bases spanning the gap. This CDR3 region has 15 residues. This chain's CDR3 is CASSISGDTVAGQYF. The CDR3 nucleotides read TGTGCCAGTAGTATCTCCGGAGACACCGTCGCCGGGCAGTACTTC.

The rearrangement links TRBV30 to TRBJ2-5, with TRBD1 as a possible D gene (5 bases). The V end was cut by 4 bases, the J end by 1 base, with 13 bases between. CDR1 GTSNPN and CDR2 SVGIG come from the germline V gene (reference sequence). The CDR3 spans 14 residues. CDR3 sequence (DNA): TGTGCCTGGAATCGAGGACATACCCAAGAGACCCAGTACTTC. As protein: CAWNRGHTQETQYF.

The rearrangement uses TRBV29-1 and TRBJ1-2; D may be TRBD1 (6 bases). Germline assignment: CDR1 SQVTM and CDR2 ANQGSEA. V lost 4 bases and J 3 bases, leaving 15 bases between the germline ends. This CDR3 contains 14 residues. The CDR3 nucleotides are TGCAGCGTTGTGGTTGGGGGCAGCGACTATGGCTACACCTTC. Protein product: CSVVVGGSDYGYTF.

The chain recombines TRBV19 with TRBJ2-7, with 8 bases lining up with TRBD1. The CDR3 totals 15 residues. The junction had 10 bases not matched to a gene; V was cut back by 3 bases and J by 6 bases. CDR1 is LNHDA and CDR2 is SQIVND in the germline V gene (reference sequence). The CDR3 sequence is CASSMLGQAKPEQYF. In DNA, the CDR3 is TGTGCCAGTAGTATGCTGGGACAGGCTAAACCCGAGCAGTACTTC.

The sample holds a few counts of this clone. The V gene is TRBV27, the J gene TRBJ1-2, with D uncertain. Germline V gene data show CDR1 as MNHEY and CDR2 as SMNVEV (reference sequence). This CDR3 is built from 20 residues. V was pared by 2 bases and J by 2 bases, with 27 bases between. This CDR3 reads CASSLSLIRSERGENYGYTF. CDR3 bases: TGTGCCAGCAGTTTAAGTTTGATTCGTTCCGAACGCGGGGAAAACTATGGCTACACCTTC.

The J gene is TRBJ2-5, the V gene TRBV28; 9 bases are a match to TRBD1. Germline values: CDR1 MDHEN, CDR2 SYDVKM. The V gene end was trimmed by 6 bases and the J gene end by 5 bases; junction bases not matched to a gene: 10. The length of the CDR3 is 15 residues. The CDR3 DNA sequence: TGTGCCAGCAGCAACCGGGACAGGGTGCAGGAGACCCAGTACTTC. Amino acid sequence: CASSNRDRVQETQYF.

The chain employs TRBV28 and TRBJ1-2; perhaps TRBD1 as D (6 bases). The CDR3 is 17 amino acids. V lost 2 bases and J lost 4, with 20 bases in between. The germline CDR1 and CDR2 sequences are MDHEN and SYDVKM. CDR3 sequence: CASSLRGRTDVLYGYTF. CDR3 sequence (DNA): TGTGCCAGCAGTTTAAGGGGGAGGACCGACGTCCTCTATGGCTACACCTTC.

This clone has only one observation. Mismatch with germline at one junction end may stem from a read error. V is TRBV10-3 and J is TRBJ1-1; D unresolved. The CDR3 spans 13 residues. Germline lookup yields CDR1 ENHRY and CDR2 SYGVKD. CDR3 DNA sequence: TGTGCCATCAGTGAGCCGACTCCCCCTGAGGCTTTCTTT. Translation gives CAISEPTPPEAFF.

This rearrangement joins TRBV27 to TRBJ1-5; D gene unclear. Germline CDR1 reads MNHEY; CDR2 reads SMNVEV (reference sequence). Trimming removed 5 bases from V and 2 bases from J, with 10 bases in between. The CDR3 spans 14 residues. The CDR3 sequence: CASSRAGGNQPQHF. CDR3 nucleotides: TGTGCCAGCAGTCGGGCTGGAGGCAATCAGCCCCAGCATTTT.

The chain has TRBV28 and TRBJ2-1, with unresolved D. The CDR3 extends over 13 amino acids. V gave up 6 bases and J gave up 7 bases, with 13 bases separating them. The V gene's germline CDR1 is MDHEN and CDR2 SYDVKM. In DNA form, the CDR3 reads TGTGCCAGCAGGTCGGTCTTTGGAAATGAGCAGTTCTTC. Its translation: CASRSVFGNEQFF.

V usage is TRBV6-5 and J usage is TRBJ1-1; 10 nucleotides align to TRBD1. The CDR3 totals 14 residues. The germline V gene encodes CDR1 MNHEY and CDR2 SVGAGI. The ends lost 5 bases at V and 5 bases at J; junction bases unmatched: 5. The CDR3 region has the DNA TGTGCCAGCAGTCCTCGACAGGGGGCTACTGAAGCTTTCTTT. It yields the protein CASSPRQGATEAFF.

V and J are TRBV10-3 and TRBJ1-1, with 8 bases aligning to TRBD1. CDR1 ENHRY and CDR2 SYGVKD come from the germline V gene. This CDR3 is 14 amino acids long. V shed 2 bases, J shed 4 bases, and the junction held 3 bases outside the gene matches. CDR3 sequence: CAISEQGAPTEAFF. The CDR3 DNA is TGTGCCATCAGTGAGCAGGGGGCGCCCACTGAAGCTTTCTTT.

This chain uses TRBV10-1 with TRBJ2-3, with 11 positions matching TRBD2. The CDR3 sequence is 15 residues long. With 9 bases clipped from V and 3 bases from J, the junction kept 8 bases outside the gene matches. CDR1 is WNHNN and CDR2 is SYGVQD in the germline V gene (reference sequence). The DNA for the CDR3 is TGCGCCAGTCGATCCGGGACTAGCGGTACAGATACGCAGTATTTT. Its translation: CASRSGTSGTDTQYF.

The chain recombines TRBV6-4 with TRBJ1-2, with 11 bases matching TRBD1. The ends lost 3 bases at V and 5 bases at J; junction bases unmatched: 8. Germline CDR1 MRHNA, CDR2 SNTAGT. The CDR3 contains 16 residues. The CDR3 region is CASSDRGQGASYGYTF. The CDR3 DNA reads TGTGCCAGCAGTGATCGAGGACAGGGGGCATCTTATGGCTACACCTTC.

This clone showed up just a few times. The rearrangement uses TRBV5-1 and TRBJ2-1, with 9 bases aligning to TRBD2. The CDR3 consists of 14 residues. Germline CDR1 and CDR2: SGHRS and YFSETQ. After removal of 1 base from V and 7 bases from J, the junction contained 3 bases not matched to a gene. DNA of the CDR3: TGCGCCAGCAGCTTGTTTAGCGGGGGAAATGAGCAGTTCTTC. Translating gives CASSLFSGGNEQFF.

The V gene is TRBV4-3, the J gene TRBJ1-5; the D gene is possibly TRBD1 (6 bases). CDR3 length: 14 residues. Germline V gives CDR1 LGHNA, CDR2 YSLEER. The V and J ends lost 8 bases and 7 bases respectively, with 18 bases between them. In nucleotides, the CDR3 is TGCGCCAGCGGGGACACGAGGGGAACGCAGCCCCAGCATTTT. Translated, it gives CASGDTRGTQPQHF.

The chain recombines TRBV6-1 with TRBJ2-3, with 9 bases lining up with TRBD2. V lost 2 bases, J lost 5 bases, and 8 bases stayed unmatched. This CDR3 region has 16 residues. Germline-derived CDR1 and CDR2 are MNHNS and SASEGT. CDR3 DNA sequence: TGTGCCAGCAGTGAATTGGGCGGGGGGGCAGGAGATACGCAGTATTTT. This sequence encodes CASSELGGGAGDTQYF.

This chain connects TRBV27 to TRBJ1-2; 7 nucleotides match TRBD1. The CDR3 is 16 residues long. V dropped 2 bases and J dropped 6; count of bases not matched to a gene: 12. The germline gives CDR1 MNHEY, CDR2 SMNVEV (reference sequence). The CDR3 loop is CASSLEGRGQFNGYTF. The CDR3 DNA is TGTGCCAGCAGTTTAGAGGGCAGGGGACAGTTTAATGGCTACACCTTC.

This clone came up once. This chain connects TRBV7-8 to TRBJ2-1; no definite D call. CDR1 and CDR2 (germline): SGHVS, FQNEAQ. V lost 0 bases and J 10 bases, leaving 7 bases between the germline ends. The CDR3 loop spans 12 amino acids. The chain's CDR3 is CASSLASWEQFF. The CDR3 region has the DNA TGTGCCAGCAGCTTAGCTTCTTGGGAGCAGTTCTTC.

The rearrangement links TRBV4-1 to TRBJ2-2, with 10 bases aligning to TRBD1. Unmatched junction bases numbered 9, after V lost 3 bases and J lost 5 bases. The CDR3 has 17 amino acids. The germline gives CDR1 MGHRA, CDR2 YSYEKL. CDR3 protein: CASSHRPGQGWTGELFF. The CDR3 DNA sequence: TGCGCCAGCAGCCACCGACCGGGACAGGGGTGGACCGGGGAGCTGTTTTTT.